This T cell receptor (beta chain) stems from a study of HIV-infected patients and healthy controls. By sample share, this clonotype is medium-sized. Its antigen is still unknown. Whole blood was used without fractionation, so all unsorted peripheral T cells were included. Whole-study findings and limits: HIV-infected patients and controls differed significantly in mean usage of eight alpha and eight beta V genes. Size-matching overweighted rare events from HIV-infected data when comparing patients with controls. CMV-associated CDR3s mostly grew nonsignificantly during therapy, while HIV-associated CDR3s declined significantly.

The CDR3 is made up of 14 amino acids. V lost 0 bases and J 3 bases, leaving 6 bases between the germline ends. cDNA was made from around 0.5 ug RNA using alpha and beta constant primers. Each of the alpha and beta chains got its own library through chain-specific third strand synthesis with indices. One primer pair amplified all rearrangements per chain; each cDNA got molecular barcodes. TCRdb passed the 5' RACE reads through MiXCR, listing each CDR3 protein once. This table has approximately 10,000 distinct CDR3 sequences, approximately 8.2% appearing once. The clonotype comes from an adult in good health. The V and J genes are TRBV12-3 or TRBV12-4 and TRBJ2-4; D perhaps matches TRBD2 (5 bases). Sequencing used blood. The DNA of the CDR3 is TGTGCCAGCAGTTTAGCTCGGGACAAAAACATTCAGTACTTC. Translating it yields CASSLARDKNIQYF.